The 20 T cell receptor beta chains in this list originate from one sample, sequenced in a study of OX40 agonist ivuxolimab in advanced cancers. Method: immunoSEQ multiplex PCR; TCRdb's copy keeps in-frame clones and lacks some. Of roughly 67,000 clones in the sample, 84% were seen once. The sample here was CD4+ or CD8+ T cells sorted from blood, taken in a trial of the OX40 agonist ivuxolimab. All receptors come from an adult with an advanced solid tumor such as melanoma, head and neck, liver or kidney cancer.

The chain carries TRBV19 and TRBJ2-2; D may correspond to TRBD1 or TRBD2 (6 bases each). This CDR3 comprises 15 residues. The ends were cut back, 8 bases at V and 6 bases at J, with 19 bases in the middle. Germline V gene sequence: CDR1 LNHDA, CDR2 SQIVND (reference sequence). The CDR3 DNA reads TGTGCCAGTCAGGCGGGGCAGGGGCGCCCCGGGGAGCTGTTTTTT. Its protein is CASQAGQGRPGELFF. Full variable domain (outside the CDR3, taken from reference TRBV19 and TRBJ2-2): DGGITQSPKYLFRKEGQNVTLSCEQNLNHDAMYWYRQDPGQGLRLIYYSQIVNDFQKGDIAEGYSVSREKKESFPLTVTSAQKNPTAFYLCASQAGQGRPGELFFGEGSRLTVL.

The chain has TRBV27 and TRBJ2-7, with D tentatively TRBD1 or TRBD2 (5 bases each). CDR3 length: 15 residues. CDR1 and CDR2 from the germline V gene are MNHEY and SMNVEV (reference sequence). V gave up 0 bases and J gave up 3 bases, with 12 bases separating them. CDR3 sequence: CASSLSGDAYYEQYF. The CDR3 bases are TGTGCCAGCAGTTTATCGGGGGACGCATACTACGAGCAGTACTTC.

The chain joins TRBV7-9 to TRBJ1-1; possibly TRBD1 for D (6 bases). Trimming pared 4 bases from V and 3 bases from J, leaving 15 bases between. This CDR3 is 15 amino acids long. Germline V gene data show CDR1 as SEHNR and CDR2 as FQNEAQ (reference sequence). CDR3 residues: CASSSIREGDTEAFF. CDR3 nucleotide sequence: TGTGCCAGCAGCTCCATTCGAGAGGGGGACACTGAAGCTTTCTTT.

The rearrangement uses TRBV25-1 and TRBJ2-1; no clear D gene. The CDR3 extends over 13 amino acids. Germline V gene sequence: CDR1 MGHDK, CDR2 SYGVNS. V lost 6 bases and J 9 bases, leaving 15 bases between the germline ends. CDR3 residues: CASRLFRGAEQFF. CDR3 nucleotides: TGTGCCAGCAGACTCTTTAGAGGCGCTGAGCAGTTCTTC.

The V and J genes are TRBV5-1 and TRBJ2-7; weak D call: TRBD2 (6 bases). The CDR3 is made up of 13 amino acids. V dropped 4 bases and J dropped 2 bases, with 10 bases sitting between them. The germline V gene encodes CDR1 SGHRS and CDR2 YFSETQ. CDR3 sequence reads: CASSASATYEQYF. CDR3 bases: TGCGCCAGCAGCGCTAGCGCTACCTACGAGCAGTACTTC.

V and J are TRBV7-2 and TRBJ2-2; TRBD1 might be the D (5 bases). Trimming took 2 bases from V and 3 from J, leaving 16 bases between them. This CDR3 has 17 amino acids. Germline V gene sequence: CDR1 SGHTA, CDR2 FQGNSA. The DNA of the CDR3 is TGTGCCAGCAGCTTACGGGCGCAGGGCGTAGACACCGGGGAGCTGTTTTTT. It codes for CASSLRAQGVDTGELFF.

The V and J genes are TRBV19 and TRBJ1-2; unclear D gene. The CDR3 consists of 11 residues. In germline, CDR1 is LNHDA, CDR2 SQIVND (reference sequence). Trimming cost V 8 bases and J 8 bases, with 12 bases left between them. In DNA form, the CDR3 reads TGTGCCAGTTCAAGGGATTCGGGCTACACCTTC. As protein: CASSRDSGYTF.

This clone was found once. V usage is TRBV10-3 and J usage is TRBJ2-7, with 8 positions matching TRBD2. CDR1 and CDR2 from the germline V gene are ENHRY and SYGVKD. Germline trimming cut 3 bases from V and 2 bases from J; bases unmatched to any gene: 3. CDR3 length: 14 amino acids. CDR3 in DNA: TGTGCCATCAGTGACAGCGGGAGTACCTACGAGCAGTACTTC. It translates to CAISDSGSTYEQYF.

Details on this clone: Other DNA sequences within the sample encode an identical CDR3. V is TRBV5-4 and J is TRBJ2-7; 8 positions match TRBD1. This CDR3 is built from 13 residues. Germline V CDR1 and CDR2: SGHNT, YYREEE (reference sequence). V shed 2 bases, J shed 3 bases, and the junction held 1 base outside the gene matches. CDR3 region: CASSLTGGYEQYF. The CDR3 nucleotides read TGTGCCAGCAGCTTAACAGGGGGCTACGAGCAGTACTTC.

This sequence joins TRBV27 and TRBJ2-3, with D perhaps matching TRBD2 (5 bases). Germline V gives CDR1 MNHEY, CDR2 SMNVEV (reference sequence). V gave up 6 bases and J gave up 4 bases, with 11 bases separating them. This CDR3 spans 13 amino acids. CDR3 residues: CASRALAADTQYF. For the CDR3, the DNA is TGTGCCAGCAGGGCTCTAGCTGCAGATACGCAGTATTTT.

This clone was found once. The rearrangement uses TRBV18 and TRBJ2-5; D assignment may be TRBD1 or TRBD2 (5 bases each). The J call is in doubt because the DNA end fits TRBJ2-7 better. CDR1 KGHSH and CDR2 LQKENI come from the germline V gene. The CDR3 contains 14 residues. CDR3 nucleotides: TGTGCCAGCTCCCCCCTCGGGACCCACTACGAGCAGTACTTC. Translated, it gives CASSPLGTHYEQYF.

This sequence joins TRBV5-6 and TRBJ1-1, with 8 nucleotides matching TRBD1. The CDR3 spans 17 residues. Germline values: CDR1 SGHDT, CDR2 YYEEEE. J was trimmed by 5 bases and V by 3 bases; bases with no gene match: 15. The CDR3 spells CASSSLPRTGTWTEAFF. The CDR3 DNA follows: TGTGCCAGCAGCTCCCTTCCGCGGACAGGGACATGGACTGAAGCTTTCTTT.

The rearrangement joins TRBV6-4 to TRBJ2-2, with a weak D call TRBD1 (5 bases). The V gene's germline CDR1 is MRHNA and CDR2 SNTAGT. V was shortened by 6 bases and J by 1 base, with 15 bases between the two germline ends. This CDR3 comprises 16 residues. CDR3 sequence (DNA): TGTGCCAGCAGCCGGCGGCCAGGGCAGAACACCGGGGAGCTGTTTTTT. Protein sequence: CASSRRPGQNTGELFF.

This clone was counted only a few times. The rearrangement joins TRBV19 to TRBJ1-2; 8 bases are a match to TRBD1. The CDR3 runs to 16 residues. CDR1 LNHDA and CDR2 SQIVND come from the germline V gene (reference sequence). J lost 4 bases, V lost 5 bases, and 12 bases had no gene match. The CDR3 loop is CASSPLGQGTTYGYTF. CDR3 nucleotide sequence: TGTGCCAGTAGTCCCCTCGGACAGGGCACCACCTATGGCTACACCTTC.

This rearrangement joins TRBV9 to TRBJ2-2; TRBD2 agrees at 8 bases. The J segment lost 4 bases and the V segment lost 3 bases, leaving 5 bases of the junction unmatched. CDR3 length equals 15 residues. The germline gives CDR1 SGDLS, CDR2 YYNGEE. CDR3 in amino acids: CASSGSGAVTGELFF. In DNA form, the CDR3 reads TGTGCCAGCAGCGGTAGCGGGGCGGTCACCGGGGAGCTGTTTTTT.

The chain combines TRBV20-1 with TRBJ1-1, with 9 nucleotides matching TRBD1. V shed 6 bases, J shed 12 bases, and the junction held 5 bases outside the gene matches. Germline V gene lookup returns CDR1 DFQATT and CDR2 SNEGSKA (reference sequence). The CDR3 covers 10 residues. CDR3 bases: TGCAGTGCCTCCGGGACAGGGACTTTCTTT. This translates into CSASGTGTFF.

J is TRBJ1-5 and V is TRBV21-1. TRBV21-1 is noted as a pseudogene. The CDR3 extends over 17 amino acids. CDR3 region: CASSAVGFSSRDQPQHF. DNA for the CDR3: TGTGCCAGCAGCGCTGTCGGGTTCTCTTCGCGTGATCAGCCCCAGCATTTT.

This clone has only a few counts. The CDR3, as DNA: TGTGCCAGCTCCCTCGGGGCCGTGACAGATACGCAGTATTTT. It is translated as CASSLGAVTDTQYF. The chain carries TRBV18 and TRBJ2-3; D may be TRBD1 or TRBD2 (5 bases each). The CDR3 runs to 14 residues. V lost 6 bases and J 3 bases, leaving 13 bases between the germline ends. The germline gives CDR1 KGHSH, CDR2 LQKENI. Full variable domain (rest looked up from reference TRBV18 and TRBJ2-3): NAGVMQNPRHLVRRRGQEARLRCSPMKGHSHVYWYRQLPEEGLKFMVYLQKENIIDESGMPKERFSAEFPKEGPSILRIQQVVRGDSAAYFCASSLGAVTDTQYFGPGTRLTVL.

The genes are TRBV6-1 and TRBJ1-1; 9 positions agree with TRBD1. CDR1 is MNHNS, CDR2 SASEGT, per germline. Trimming at V came to 7 bases and at J to 3 bases, leaving 9 bases not matched to a gene. The CDR3 length is 15 residues. This CDR3 is CASKYRGQGDTEAFF. CDR3 nucleotides: TGTGCCAGCAAGTACAGGGGGCAAGGTGACACTGAAGCTTTCTTT.

The J gene is TRBJ2-5, the V gene TRBV6-1; D may be TRBD2 (6 bases). Germline V lookup: CDR1 MNHNS, CDR2 SASEGT. This CDR3 has 14 amino acids. The germline V and J ends were trimmed by 6 bases and 5 bases, with 16 bases remaining between them. CDR3 DNA sequence: TGTGCCAGCAGCCTGGACTATAGCGTGGAGACCCAGTACTTC. It encodes CASSLDYSVETQYF.